This TCR beta chain was documented in a study of PD-1 blockade in classical Hodgkin lymphoma. Study-wide findings and caveats: What caused the repertoire differences, perhaps disease activity or prior therapy, remains undefined.

The table came from immunoSEQ multiplex PCR; TCRdb's copy has only in-frame clones and leaves some out. The sample contains nearly 25,000 clones, under 95% of which appear only once. Regarding this clone: Its antigen remains unknown.

Time point given: newly diagnosed, previously untreated cHL patient sample. Magnetic negative selection was used to purify CD4+ T cells from thawed PBMCs. Newly diagnosed, untreated classical Hodgkin lymphoma PBMCs provided comparison. Source material: CD4+ T cells from blood. The clonotype was recovered from a human donor with classical Hodgkin lymphoma.

The CDR3 sequence is CASSPSGQGGVGYEQYF. The CDR3 DNA follows: TGTGCCAGCAGTCCATCAGGACAGGGGGGTGTTGGCTACGAGCAGTACTTC. This chain uses TRBV27 with TRBJ2-7; 10 nucleotides match TRBD1. The CDR3 consists of 17 residues. Looked up from germline, CDR1 is MNHEY and CDR2 is SMNVEV (reference sequence). The V gene end was trimmed by 5 bases and the J gene end by 3 bases; junction bases not matched to a gene: 13.